This T cell receptor (beta chain) is from a study of blood T cell repertoires in COVID-19. Study as a whole: Whether acute or convalescent, the COVID-19 samples came from the United States, Italy and Spain.

Germline assignment: CDR1 KGHSH and CDR2 LQKENI. The V and J ends lost 1 base and 3 bases respectively, with 18 bases between them. The CDR3 consists of 17 residues. The repertoire was sequenced with immunoSEQ multiplex PCR; TCRdb's copy has only in-frame clones and lacks some. Here the sample spans roughly 150,000 clones, roughly 90% being singletons. Those enrolled, adults aged roughly 18 to 89 years, came from about two dozen US areas. The clonotype was recovered from a woman aged 40 to 49 who had been exposed to COVID-19. The sample was PBMCs or T cells enriched from blood (not recorded which). J is TRBJ1-2 and V is TRBV18, with D perhaps TRBD1 (5 bases). Written as DNA, the CDR3 is TGTGCCAGCTCACCACTGGGCAGGGCCGCTACATACTATGGCTACACCTTC. It specifies CASSPLGRAATYYGYTF.